What follows are 11 T cell receptor beta chains derived from one specimen sequenced in a study of PD-1 blockade in classical Hodgkin lymphoma. Time point in this sample: cycle 4 day 1 (C4D1), after less than seven weeks of nivolumab. In every patient, relapse followed autologous stem cell transplantation, while exposure to brentuximab vedotin differed. TCRdb keeps only in-frame clones here, not all; method: immunoSEQ multiplex PCR. In the table there are approximately 52,000 clones, approximately 86% of which are singletons. The source was peripheral blood mononuclear cells (PBMCs), collected before the fourth cycle of nivolumab. The receptors were gathered from a human donor with classical Hodgkin lymphoma.

This sequence joins TRBV19 and TRBJ2-6; D uncertain. CDR3 length: 17 amino acids. Germline CDR1 is LNHDA and CDR2 is SQIVND (reference sequence). V was trimmed by 2 bases and J by 0 bases, leaving 11 bases between them. CDR3 loop: CASSILRPSSGANVLTF. The CDR3 DNA is TGTGCCAGTAGTATACTCAGGCCGTCCTCTGGGGCCAACGTCCTGACTTTC.

This chain joins TRBV5-4 and TRBJ2-3, with TRBD2 identical over 11 bases. Germline V gene lookup returns CDR1 SGHNT and CDR2 YYREEE (reference sequence). V lost 0 bases and J lost 4; bases outside the gene matches: 7. This CDR3 spans 17 amino acids. CDR3 region: CASSLGLAGGPADTQYF. The CDR3 DNA follows: TGTGCCAGCAGCTTGGGATTAGCGGGGGGGCCGGCAGATACGCAGTATTTT. The whole variable domain, filled in from reference TRBV5-4 and TRBJ2-3, reads ETGVTQSPTHLIKTRGQQVTLRCSSQSGHNTVSWYQQALGQGPQFIFQYYREEENGRGNFPPRFSGLQFPNYSSELNVNALELDDSALYLCASSLGLAGGPADTQYFGPGTRLTVL.

This clone was counted a single time. The rearrangement uses TRBV7-9 and TRBJ2-3, with D tentatively TRBD1 (5 bases). Germline lookup yields CDR1 SEHNR and CDR2 FQNEAQ (reference sequence). Trimming stripped 4 bases from V and 6 bases from J, with 20 bases between. This CDR3 is built from 16 residues. The CDR3 loop is CASSSLRAATGDTQYF. The DNA of the CDR3 is TGTGCCAGCAGCTCCCTCAGGGCGGCCACCGGGGATACGCAGTATTTT.

The J gene is TRBJ1-6, the V gene TRBV4-3; 7 positions agree with TRBD1. J gave up 8 bases and V 1 base, and 5 bases lay outside the gene matches. The germline V gene encodes CDR1 LGHNA and CDR2 YSLEER. The CDR3 extends over 15 amino acids. The CDR3 loop reads CASSQGDSLDSPLHF. In DNA form, the CDR3 reads TGCGCCAGCAGCCAAGGGGACAGTTTGGATTCACCCCTCCACTTT.

The chain uses TRBV7-2 and TRBJ2-7; unclear D gene. Germline loops: CDR1 SGHTA, CDR2 FQGNSA. The ends were cut back, 6 bases at V and 2 bases at J, with 5 bases in the middle. This CDR3 is built from 11 residues. The chain's CDR3 is CASSSAYEQYF. Written as DNA, the CDR3 is TGTGCCAGCAGTTCAGCCTACGAGCAGTACTTC.

The V and J genes are TRBV9 and TRBJ2-7; D uncertain. The V gene's germline CDR1 is SGDLS and CDR2 YYNGEE. CDR3 size: 13 residues. Trimming cost V 3 bases and J 3 bases, with 10 bases left between them. CDR3 residues: CASSGPLGYEQYF. The CDR3 DNA follows: TGTGCCAGCAGCGGACCCCTGGGCTACGAGCAGTACTTC.

This chain uses TRBV15 with TRBJ2-7; D may match TRBD1 or TRBD2 (7 bases each). Germline CDR1 reads LNHNV; CDR2 reads YYDKDF (reference sequence). The CDR3 spans 17 residues. V dropped 0 bases and J dropped 1 base, with 16 bases sitting between them. The CDR3 DNA sequence: TGTGCCACCAGCAGAGATAGACAGGGAGGGCGATCCTACGAGCAGTACTTC. Residues: CATSRDRQGGRSYEQYF.

This clone was counted between two and nine times. The chain carries TRBV19 and TRBJ2-7; 8 nucleotides agree with TRBD2. The CDR3 has 13 residues. With 7 bases clipped from V and 3 bases from J, the junction kept 5 bases outside the gene matches. Germline CDR1 LNHDA, CDR2 SQIVND (reference sequence). CDR3: CASKVAGNYEQYF. The CDR3 nucleotides are TGTGCCAGTAAGGTAGCGGGGAACTACGAGCAGTACTTC.

CDR3 amino acids: CASSPLSYEQYF. DNA of the CDR3: TGTGCCAGCAGCCCCCTCTCCTACGAGCAGTACTTC. The V gene is TRBV28, the J gene TRBJ2-7, with D hard to call. V was clipped by 6 bases and J by 0 bases, with 6 bases between them. This CDR3 comprises 12 residues. Germline V gene lookup returns CDR1 MDHEN and CDR2 SYDVKM.

The table lists this clone with a few counts. The chain recombines TRBV27 with TRBJ2-7; D could derive from TRBD1 or TRBD2 (6 bases each). The CDR3 covers 12 residues. Germline values: CDR1 MNHEY, CDR2 SMNVEV (reference sequence). V lost 4 bases to trimming and J lost 7 bases, with 11 bases between them. CDR3: CASSWRGEEQYF. CDR3 in DNA: TGTGCCAGCAGTTGGAGGGGGGAGGAGCAGTACTTC.

The chain recombines TRBV7-6 with TRBJ2-5, with TRBD2 identical over 8 bases. Per the germline V gene, CDR1 is SGHVS and CDR2 is FNYEAQ. The CDR3 totals 16 residues. The V segment lost 4 bases and the J segment 1 base; nucleotides outside the gene matches: 8. The chain's CDR3 is CASSSKRGHLQETQYF. CDR3 nucleotides: TGTGCCAGCAGCTCGAAGCGGGGGCACCTCCAAGAGACCCAGTACTTC. Looking up the rest from reference TRBV7-6 and TRBJ2-5 gives the full variable domain: GAGVSQSPRYKVTKRGQDVALRCDPISGHVSLYWYRQALGQGPEFLTYFNYEAQQDKSGLPNDRFSAERPEGSISTLTIQRTEQRDSAMYRCASSSKRGHLQETQYFGPGTRLLVL.